This TCR beta chain is drawn from a study of blood T cell repertoires in COVID-19. In the study overall: From the United States, Italy and Spain came samples of acute and convalescent COVID-19. PBMCs, B-cell-depleted T cells, or T cells were the source of the cDNA or gDNA that made up the material.

The authors' processing: Nucleated cell number was recorded as an estimate derived from reference gene primer amplification. This table comes from immunoSEQ multiplex PCR, and its TCRdb copy is limited to in-frame clones, with some not included. V and J calls and clone size are given by that table; D and trimming were obtained from the DNA. Of about 190,000 clones in the sample, 65% to 80% were seen once. The table lists this clone with a count of one. V lost 2 bases and J 1 base, leaving 12 bases between the germline ends. The CDR3 extends over 16 amino acids. CDR1 and CDR2 (germline): MNHEY, SVGAGI.

This clonotype was obtained from a woman between 45 and 60 years old with acute or convalescent COVID-19. The rearrangement joins TRBV6-5 to TRBJ2-1; no clear D gene. The sample was peripheral blood. The CDR3 DNA reads TGTGCCAGCAGTTACAATGAGGTTAGATCCTACAATGAGCAGTTCTTC. It translates to CASSYNEVRSYNEQFF.